This TCR beta chain was recovered during a study of cytomegalovirus exposure and HLA in healthy donors. Study-level findings and limits: Further analysis was carried out later, and it showed several of the most significant clusters appearing linked to common viral pathogens.

The CDR3 extends over 15 amino acids. CDR1 is MGHDK and CDR2 is SYGVNS in the germline V gene. About this clone itself: Its antigen is unknown.

PCR used 60 Vbeta primers and 13 Jbeta primers. Only in-frame clones appear in the TCRdb table, and some are missing; sequencing was by immunoSEQ multiplex PCR. The sample consists of 180,000 or so clones, about 10% of them appearing once. The chain links TRBV25-1 to TRBJ2-5; 9 bases match TRBD1. TRBJ2-7 explains the end of the DNA better; the J call may be wrong. Sequenced: PBMCs. This TCR came from a woman aged 25 to 45 in good health and CMV-seropositive. This CDR3 is CASSRSGTGFLEQYF. The CDR3 nucleotides are TGTGCCAGCAGTAGATCCGGGACAGGGTTTCTCGAGCAGTACTTC.